This T cell receptor (beta chain) originates from a study of blood T cell repertoires in COVID-19. Germline CDR1 and CDR2: MNHEY and SVGEGT. V lost 6 bases to trimming and J lost 4 bases, with 11 bases between them. CDR3 length equals 13 residues. Measured with immunoSEQ multiplex PCR; TCRdb has only the in-frame clones, and not every one. The sample holds roughly 200,000 clones, over 80% seen once. The sequenced sample consisted of PBMCs or T cells enriched from blood (not recorded which). V and J are TRBV6-2 or TRBV6-3 and TRBJ2-3; tentative D call: TRBD2 (6 bases). This clonotype originated in a man in his thirties or forties who had recovered from COVID-19. The CDR3 is CASSRPGADTQYF. CDR3 nucleotide sequence: TGTGCCAGCAGCCGACCGGGAGCAGATACGCAGTATTTT.